Below, one T cell receptor beta chain is given with its context. This record comes from a study of blood T cell repertoires in COVID-19. The V gene end was trimmed by 1 base and the J gene end by 7 bases; junction bases not matched to a gene: 2. The CDR3 is 14 residues long. CDR1 is MDHEN, CDR2 SYDVKM, per germline. Profiled with immunoSEQ multiplex PCR; TCRdb holds only in-frame clones, not every one. The sample has 310,000 or so clones, 87% seen once. Sequencing used PBMCs or T cells enriched from blood (not recorded which). The chain is built from TRBV28 and TRBJ2-4; 9 bases map to TRBD2. The sequence was collected from a woman between 18 and 29 years old who had recovered from COVID-19. The CDR3 region is CASSLLAGGNIQYF. CDR3 coding DNA: TGTGCCAGCAGTTTATTGGCGGGAGGGAACATTCAGTACTTC.